The clone carrying this T cell receptor (beta chain) was seen just once. The CDR3 extends over 13 amino acids. V lost 8 bases, J lost 4 bases, and 3 bases stayed unmatched. Germline V gene sequence: CDR1 SNHLY, CDR2 FYNNEI. This record belongs to a study of blood T cell repertoires in COVID-19. On the study more broadly: Italy, Spain and the United States were the sources of the convalescent and acute COVID-19 samples. T cells, B-cell-depleted T cells, or PBMCs provided the cDNA or gDNA that served as material.

TCRdb's table, derived via immunoSEQ multiplex PCR, lists solely in-frame clones and lacks some. Found here are a few hundred thousand clones, about 90% of them singletons; the top ten hold 2.5% to 3%. Living in about two dozen US areas, the participants were between roughly 18 and 90 years of age. Cohort placement rested on clinical history that participants reported themselves. The sequence was obtained from a young woman who had recovered from COVID-19. This chain links TRBV2 with TRBJ2-2, with TRBD2 identical over 8 bases. Sequenced material: PBMCs or T cells enriched from blood (not recorded which). The CDR3 DNA sequence: TGTGCCAGCGGACGGGGGGGCACCGGGGAGCTGTTTTTT. It translates to CASGRGGTGELFF.